The entry below gives a single T cell receptor beta chain sequence along with its context. The antigen remains undetermined. Researchers ran the PCR with 60 Vbeta and 13 Jbeta primers. Here immunoSEQ multiplex PCR was the method, and the copy in TCRdb shows in-frame clones only, minus some. In the table there are about 120,000 clones, 65% to 80% of which are singletons. This entry is derived from a study of cytomegalovirus exposure and HLA in healthy donors. Study-level points and caveats: Three chains tied to CMV proved CMV antigen-specific in vitro.

The V segment lost 7 bases and the J segment 5 bases; nucleotides outside the gene matches: 4. The germline V gene has CDR1 MNHNS and CDR2 SASEGT. CDR3 length equals 13 residues. This chain uses TRBV6-1 with TRBJ2-7; TRBD1 agrees at 11 bases. The TCR comes from a man in his 60s in good health and CMV-seropositive. Sequences were obtained from PBMCs. The CDR3 DNA reads TGTGCCAGCACCCGGACAGGGGGCGACGAGCAGTACTTC. This codes for CASTRTGGDEQYF.